This T cell receptor beta chain was sequenced for a study of blood T cells in healthy people across ages. A second PCR, run for about 7 to 11 cycles, used a sample-barcoded 5' primer plus a J-beta primer mix. A single record per CDR3 protein comes from TCRdb applying MiXCR to the 5' RACE reads. The data show 1.5 million to 2 million distinct CDR3 sequences, roughly 30% seen once. This clonotype showed up just a few times. CDR3 length: 17 residues. Germline V gene sequence: CDR1 SGHTA, CDR2 FQGNSA. Trimming removed 4 bases from V and 7 bases from J; junction bases left unmatched: 13. This receptor was identified in a woman in her twenties or thirties in good health. The specimen was blood. The genes are TRBV7-2 and TRBJ1-2, with 12 bases that match TRBD1. The CDR3 DNA is TGTGCCAGCAGCTCCTCATTACAAGGGACAGGGGGCGGTGGCTACACCTTC. This encodes CASSSSLQGTGGGGYTF.